The next 30 T cell receptor beta chains were all read from a single sample in a study of ipilimumab plus nivolumab after autologous stem cell transplantation (dated by TCRdb to the early 2020s). To prepare the library, the immunoSEQ multiplex PCR assay was applied. TCRdb retrieved this table from immuneACCESS and kept in-frame rearrangements only. Not all clones are present; in checked studies, unresolved V genes account for under half, and no reason is known for the remainder. In this sample the table shows around 84,000 clones, 65% to 85% of which occur a single time. The top ten constitute roughly 2% of the sample. The sequencing used PBMCs, collected in a trial of ipilimumab plus nivolumab as post-transplant consolidation. All receptors derive from a male donor with diffuse large B-cell lymphoma.

This clone showed up just once. The chain employs TRBV2 and TRBJ1-5; 7 bases match TRBD1. The V and J ends lost 5 bases and 6 bases, in that order; junction bases with no gene match: 22. The CDR3 is 19 residues long. Germline loops: CDR1 SNHLY, CDR2 FYNNEI. Here the CDR3 DNA reads TGTGCCAGCAGTCAGCAAACCACTGGACGACAGGGAGTAATTCAGCCCCAGCATTTT. Translation: CASSQQTTGRQGVIQPQHF.

This clone has just one count. This chain links TRBV13 with TRBJ1-1, with 8 positions matching TRBD1. After removal of 5 bases from V and 5 bases from J, the junction contained 7 bases not matched to a gene. Germline assignment: CDR1 PRHDT and CDR2 FYEKMQ (reference sequence). The CDR3 has 14 amino acids. CDR3 sequence reads: CASSRRDRWTEAFF. CDR3 in DNA: TGTGCCAGCAGCCGCCGGGACAGGTGGACTGAAGCTTTCTTT.

This sequence joins TRBV2 and TRBJ1-4, with D perhaps TRBD1 (6 bases). Germline V gene lookup returns CDR1 SNHLY and CDR2 FYNNEI. Between the trimmed V and J ends, which lost 6 bases and 7 bases, there was a span of 18 bases. The CDR3 runs to 15 residues. This CDR3 reads CASRGSGTSAEKLFF. The CDR3 DNA reads TGTGCCAGCAGAGGGTCCGGGACATCGGCTGAAAAACTGTTTTTT.

The rearrangement links TRBV4-2 to TRBJ1-1; D not resolved. The V gene's germline CDR1 is LGHNA and CDR2 YNFKEQ. The CDR3 length is 14 residues. Deletions cut 4 bases from V and 4 bases from J, with 13 bases between. This chain's CDR3 is CASSPGSLSTEAFF. CDR3 DNA sequence: TGTGCCAGCAGCCCCGGGTCATTGAGCACTGAAGCTTTCTTT.

This clone was seen only once. This chain connects TRBV4-2 to TRBJ2-5; 10 nucleotides match TRBD2. The J segment lost 3 bases and the V segment lost 6 bases, leaving 7 bases of the junction unmatched. Per the germline V gene, CDR1 is LGHNA and CDR2 is YNFKEQ. CDR3 length: 15 residues. In DNA form, the CDR3 reads TGTGCCAGCAGTCCTAGCGGGGGCCGGGAAGAGACCCAGTACTTC. Residues: CASSPSGGREETQYF.

The V and J genes are TRBV10-3 and TRBJ2-1, with TRBD2 matching over 8 bases. From germline, CDR1 is ENHRY and CDR2 SYGVKD. The trim removed 4 bases at V and 6 bases at J, leaving 11 bases unmatched. CDR3 length: 16 amino acids. CDR3 residues: CAISGRPGGASNEQFF. In DNA form, the CDR3 reads TGTGCCATCAGTGGACGTCCCGGGGGGGCGAGCAATGAGCAGTTCTTC.

The genes are TRBV6-1 and TRBJ1-1; 7 nucleotides match TRBD1. With V trimmed by 4 bases and J by 1 base, 6 bases remained unmatched. The CDR3 is made up of 15 amino acids. From germline, CDR1 is MNHNS and CDR2 SASEGT. CDR3 sequence (DNA): TGTGCCAGCAGTGCGTACGGGACAGAGAACACTGAAGCTTTCTTT. Protein: CASSAYGTENTEAFF.

This clone was detected only a few times. The chain links TRBV5-5 to TRBJ1-3, with unresolved D. The CDR3 totals 15 residues. Between the trimmed V and J ends, which lost 0 bases and 0 bases, there was a span of 7 bases. CDR1 and CDR2 (germline): SGHKS, YYEKEE (reference sequence). The CDR3 sequence is CASSLVAFSGNTIYF. The CDR3 nucleotides read TGTGCCAGCAGCTTGGTTGCTTTCTCTGGAAACACCATATATTTT.

The chain uses TRBV6-5 and TRBJ2-1; D is unresolved. The germline V gene encodes CDR1 MNHEY and CDR2 SVGAGI. V shed 5 bases and J shed 7 bases, with 12 bases lying between them. The CDR3 covers 13 residues. The CDR3 sequence: CASSIPERNEQFF. The CDR3 region has the DNA TGTGCCAGCAGTATACCCGAGAGGAATGAGCAGTTCTTC.

The rearrangement joins TRBV19 to TRBJ1-2, with 7 positions matching TRBD1. Trimming took 8 bases from V and 4 from J; bases not matched to a gene: 13. This CDR3 has 15 amino acids. Germline CDR1 is LNHDA and CDR2 is SQIVND (reference sequence). The CDR3 is CASGTSGGSRYGYTF. The CDR3 bases are TGTGCCAGTGGTACCTCAGGGGGGTCTCGCTATGGCTACACCTTC.

This rearrangement joins TRBV4-3 to TRBJ2-2; TRBD2 matches at 7 bases. The V gene's germline CDR1 is LGHNA and CDR2 YSLEER. This CDR3 contains 16 residues. The V gene end was trimmed by 0 bases and the J gene end by 8 bases; junction bases not matched to a gene: 9. CDR3 residues: CASSQDTWTRPGELFF. The CDR3, as DNA: TGCGCCAGCAGCCAAGATACTTGGACTAGGCCGGGGGAGCTGTTTTTT.

The chain links TRBV6-6 to TRBJ2-3, with 9 nucleotides matching TRBD1. The V gene end was trimmed by 5 bases and the J gene end by 5 bases; junction bases not matched to a gene: 8. Per germline, CDR1 MNHNY and CDR2 SVGAGI (reference sequence). The CDR3 is made up of 15 amino acids. CDR3 protein: CASSKGQGGEDTQYF. The CDR3 DNA sequence: TGTGCCAGCAGTAAGGGACAGGGCGGGGAAGATACGCAGTATTTT.

V is TRBV4-1 and J is TRBJ1-4; no clear D gene. Trimming shortened V by 1 base and J by 1 base, and 10 bases separated the two germline ends. This CDR3 comprises 16 residues. Germline CDR1 is MGHRA and CDR2 is YSYEKL. CDR3 nucleotides: TGCGCCAGCAGCCAAGTGGGCAAACTAACTAATGAAAAACTGTTTTTT. It encodes CASSQVGKLTNEKLFF.

CDR3 in amino acids: CASSGLANYEQYF. The DNA of the CDR3 is TGTGCCAGCAGTGGCCTAGCAAACTACGAGCAGTACTTC. The chain uses TRBV6-1 and TRBJ2-7; D may be TRBD2 (5 bases). Per the germline V gene, CDR1 is MNHNS and CDR2 is SASEGT. Trimming removed 4 bases from V and 3 bases from J, with 10 bases in between. There are 13 residues in the CDR3.

The chain carries TRBV7-9 and TRBJ2-2; D call uncertain. Trimming removed 0 bases at V and 7 bases at J, with 6 bases between. CDR1 is SEHNR, CDR2 FQNEAQ, per germline (reference sequence). This CDR3 spans 13 amino acids. The DNA for the CDR3 is TGTGCCAGCAGCTTAGCGGGCCGCGGGGAGCTGTTTTTT. Its translation is CASSLAGRGELFF.

V is TRBV2 and J is TRBJ2-3; D might be TRBD2 (5 bases). This CDR3 region has 15 residues. Germline V gene sequence: CDR1 SNHLY, CDR2 FYNNEI. V shed 4 bases and J shed 2 bases, with 13 bases lying between them. This chain's CDR3 is CASSAVRAYTDTQYF. CDR3 coding DNA: TGTGCCAGCAGTGCGGTGAGGGCATACACAGATACGCAGTATTTT.

The chain uses TRBV4-2 and TRBJ1-3; D ambiguous. The V end was cut by 0 bases, the J end by 0 bases, with 6 bases between. The CDR3 has 15 residues. Germline loops: CDR1 LGHNA, CDR2 YNFKEQ. CDR3 nucleotide sequence: TGTGCCAGCAGCCAAGACTGGTTCTCTGGAAACACCATATATTTT. Its translation: CASSQDWFSGNTIYF.

The gene calls are TRBV6-6 and TRBJ2-3; 8 nucleotides align to TRBD2. The V and J ends lost 5 bases and 4 bases, in that order; junction bases with no gene match: 8. The CDR3 contains 15 residues. From germline, CDR1 is MNHNY and CDR2 SVGAGI (reference sequence). The CDR3 bases are TGTGCCAGCAGTCGAGCGGGGGTGAGGGCAGATACGCAGTATTTT. It translates to CASSRAGVRADTQYF.

V is TRBV6-4 and J is TRBJ1-1, with TRBD1 matching over 8 bases. Per germline, CDR1 MRHNA and CDR2 SNTAGT. The CDR3 sequence is 15 residues long. The ends lost 0 bases at V and 3 bases at J; junction bases unmatched: 3. The CDR3 reads CASSDSQGGHTEAFF. The DNA of the CDR3 is TGTGCCAGCAGTGACTCACAGGGGGGTCACACTGAAGCTTTCTTT.

The J gene is TRBJ2-5, the V gene TRBV7-2; 7 bases align to TRBD2. The DNA matches TRBJ2-7 better at its end, which makes the J call doubtful. Germline CDR1 and CDR2: SGHTA and FQGNSA. The CDR3 totals 15 residues. The CDR3 is CASSLGGLLSYEQYF. In DNA form, the CDR3 reads TGTGCCAGCAGCTTAGGGGGACTACTATCCTACGAGCAGTACTTC.

This clone was observed a few times. The chain combines TRBV19 with TRBJ1-2; perhaps TRBD1 as D (5 bases). Trimming removed 5 bases at V and 8 bases at J, with 21 bases between. The germline V gene encodes CDR1 LNHDA and CDR2 SQIVND (reference sequence). This CDR3 is 15 amino acids long. The CDR3 DNA is TGTGCCAGTAGTGGTGTGGGCGGGGGAAGAGGCGGCTACACCTTC. Its translation: CASSGVGGGRGGYTF.

The V and J genes are TRBV11-2 and TRBJ2-3; D is uncertain. CDR1 is SGHAT and CDR2 is FQNNGV in the germline V gene. The CDR3 is 11 amino acids. Trimming cost V 8 bases and J 4 bases, with 7 bases left between them. The CDR3 nucleotides read TGTGCCAGCTCTATGGCAGATACGCAGTATTTT. Translated: CASSMADTQYF.

This clone has more than one count but fewer than ten. The chain uses TRBV6-5 and TRBJ1-2, with D possibly TRBD1 on 6 matching bases. Trimming cost V 10 bases and J 8 bases, with 20 bases left between them. Per the germline V gene, CDR1 is MNHEY and CDR2 is SVGAGI. CDR3 length equals 13 residues. The CDR3 loop is CATMGLQGGGYTF. CDR3 nucleotide sequence: TGTGCCACCATGGGGTTACAGGGTGGCGGCTACACCTTC.

The chain links TRBV18 to TRBJ2-3; the D call may be TRBD1 or TRBD2 (5 bases each). Germline CDR1 is KGHSH and CDR2 is LQKENI. The length of the CDR3 is 14 residues. Trimming shortened V by 3 bases and J by 3 bases, and 10 bases separated the two germline ends. The CDR3 DNA reads TGTGCCAGCTCACCCGGGACGGGTACAGATACGCAGTATTTT. Translation: CASSPGTGTDTQYF.

The CDR3 spells CASSRDRTTTNEKLFF. DNA of the CDR3: TGTGCCAGCAGTAGGGACAGAACAACAACTAATGAAAAACTGTTTTTT. V is TRBV2 and J is TRBJ1-4, with 7 positions matching TRBD1. CDR1 is SNHLY, CDR2 FYNNEI, per germline. The CDR3 has 16 residues. The V gene end was trimmed by 5 bases and the J gene end by 0 bases; junction bases not matched to a gene: 6. Supplemented by reference TRBV2 and TRBJ1-4, the full variable domain reads EPEVTQTPSHQVTQMGQEVILRCVPISNHLYFYWYRQILGQKVEFLVSFYNNEISEKSEIFDDQFSVERPDGSNFTLKIRSTKLEDSAMYFCASSRDRTTTNEKLFFGSGTQLSVL.

This sequence joins TRBV2 and TRBJ2-7; 7 bases align to TRBD2. V shed 6 bases, J shed 2 bases, and the junction held 22 bases outside the gene matches. This CDR3 contains 19 residues. Germline values: CDR1 SNHLY, CDR2 FYNNEI. The CDR3 DNA follows: TGTGCCAGCAGCCTCCGTGGTACGAGCGGGGCCCTCAACCCCTACGAGCAGTACTTC. Translating gives CASSLRGTSGALNPYEQYF.

The chain links TRBV11-1 to TRBJ2-5; 8 bases agree with TRBD1. This CDR3 has 16 residues. Germline V CDR1 and CDR2: SGHAT, FQDESV (reference sequence). V shed 4 bases and J 2 bases; nucleotides not matched to a gene: 9. CDR3 region: CASSSTRQGLQETQYF. The DNA for the CDR3 is TGTGCCAGCAGCTCCACTCGACAGGGGCTTCAAGAGACCCAGTACTTC.

This sequence joins TRBV6-1 and TRBJ2-7; 7 positions match TRBD1. Per the germline V gene, CDR1 is MNHNS and CDR2 is SASEGT. The CDR3 is made up of 15 amino acids. V lost 4 bases to trimming and J lost 3 bases; unmatched junction nucleotides: 9. The CDR3 coding sequence is TGTGCCAGCAGTGTTGGGACAGTTTCCTTCTACGAGCAGTACTTC. Protein: CASSVGTVSFYEQYF.

CDR3: CASVKATGGSYEQYF. CDR3 sequence (DNA): TGTGCCAGCGTCAAAGCAACAGGGGGATCCTACGAGCAGTACTTC. The genes are TRBV7-8 and TRBJ2-7; TRBD1 matches 8 bases. CDR1 is SGHVS and CDR2 is FQNEAQ in the germline V gene. This CDR3 comprises 15 residues. With 8 bases clipped from V and 1 base from J, the junction kept 10 bases outside the gene matches.

On this clone: This same CDR3 is encoded by further DNA sequences in the sample. The rearrangement links TRBV7-9 to TRBJ1-1; 7 bases line up with TRBD1. CDR1 is SEHNR, CDR2 FQNEAQ, per germline (reference sequence). After removal of 4 bases from V and 4 bases from J, the junction contained 0 bases not matched to a gene. The CDR3 contains 12 residues. CDR3 DNA sequence: TGTGCCAGCAGCTCAGGGGGCACTGAAGCTTTCTTT. This encodes CASSSGGTEAFF. Drawing the rest from reference TRBV7-9 and TRBJ1-1, the complete variable domain is DTGVSQNPRHKITKRGQNVTFRCDPISEHNRLYWYRQTLGQGPEFLTYFQNEAQLEKSRLLSDRFSAERPKGSFSTLEIQRTEQGDSAMYLCASSSGGTEAFFGQGTRLTVV.